This T cell receptor beta chain was observed in a study of control samples from healthy donors and cancer patients. TCRdb keeps only in-frame clones here, not all; method: immunoSEQ multiplex PCR. The clone table shows fewer than 250,000 clones, with the ten largest holding roughly 2%. V lost 4 bases to trimming and J lost 0 bases, with 10 bases between them. This CDR3 is built from 15 residues. Germline CDR1 and CDR2: ENHRY and SYGVKD. The sample consisted of blood. The TCR was taken from a woman in her 30s in good health. The chain has TRBV10-3 and TRBJ2-1; tentatively, D is TRBD2 (6 bases). The CDR3 DNA sequence: TGTGCCATCAGTGGGGAGGCCAGCTCCTACAATGAGCAGTTCTTC. Protein sequence: CAISGEASSYNEQFF.